In this sample, the clone carrying this T cell receptor (beta chain) turned up a few times. The entry originates in a study of technical replicates of blood from a handful of donors. Per germline, CDR1 SQVTM and CDR2 ANQGSEA. V was pared by 5 bases and J by 0 bases, with 8 bases between. This CDR3 spans 12 amino acids. Profiling relied on immunoSEQ multiplex PCR, and the TCRdb table lists in-frame clones only, not all of them. The repertoire holds roughly 70,000 clones, roughly 93% seen once, with 0.3% to 0.4% in the top ten. This receptor was taken from a human donor in good health. Sequenced sample: T cells isolated from PBMCs. The genes are TRBV29-1 and TRBJ2-7, with unresolved D. CDR3 in DNA: TGCAGCGTTCTGGCACCCTCCTACGAGCAGTACTTC. Protein product: CSVLAPSYEQYF.